The clone carrying this T cell receptor beta chain was picked up many times. This sample is part of a study of blood T cells in healthy people across ages. The use of a sample-barcoded 5' primer and a J-beta primer mix characterized a second PCR of about 7 to 12 cycles. TCRdb analysed the 5' RACE reads with MiXCR anew, one entry per CDR3 protein. The sample comprises more than 800,000 distinct CDR3 sequences, 29% of which are singletons, and 15% to 20% rests with the top ten. Germline CDR1 reads SGHDT; CDR2 reads YYEEEE. V was pared by 4 bases and J by 0 bases, with 9 bases of the junction left unmatched. The CDR3 sequence is 16 residues long.

This TCR derives from a woman older than 75 in good health. V and J are TRBV5-6 and TRBJ1-2, with 7 bases matching TRBD1. The sample consisted of blood. The CDR3 reads CASSRLGGTANYGYTF. In DNA, the CDR3 is TGTGCCAGCAGCCGACTTGGTGGGACAGCTAACTATGGCTACACCTTC.